One sample yielded the 3 T cell receptor beta chains listed below, sequenced in a study of cytomegalovirus exposure and HLA in healthy donors. This PCR relied on a set of 60 Vbeta primers and 13 Jbeta primers. The repertoire was sequenced with immunoSEQ multiplex PCR; TCRdb's copy has only in-frame clones and lacks some. The sample comprises roughly 60,000 clones, around 83% of which are singletons, and roughly 4% rests with the top ten. The source material was PBMCs. The receptors stem from a man in his thirties or forties in good health and CMV-seronegative.

The V and J genes are TRBV11-2 and TRBJ2-1; maybe TRBD1 (5 bases). With 5 bases removed from V and 5 bases from J, the gap between germline ends came to 13 bases. Germline V CDR1 and CDR2: SGHAT, FQNNGV. CDR3 size: 14 residues. CDR3 in DNA: TGTGCCAGCAGCGCTACAGGATCTGACAATGAGCAGTTCTTC. Translated: CASSATGSDNEQFF. Combining the CDR3 with reference TRBV11-2 and TRBJ2-1 gives the whole variable domain EAGVAQSPRYKIIEKRQSVAFWCNPISGHATLYWYQQILGQGPKLLIQFQNNGVVDDSQLPKDRFSAERLKGVDSTLKIQPAKLEDSAVYLCASSATGSDNEQFFGPGTRLTVL.

V gene TRBV9 combines with J gene TRBJ1-1, with 8 bases identical to TRBD1. This CDR3 is built from 14 residues. Germline assignment: CDR1 SGDLS and CDR2 YYNGEE. The V and J ends lost 3 bases and 4 bases, in that order; junction bases with no gene match: 5. The CDR3 spells CASSAGGRGTEAFF. The DNA for the CDR3 is TGTGCCAGCAGCGCAGGGGGCCGGGGCACTGAAGCTTTCTTT. Complete variable domain (other parts from reference TRBV9 and TRBJ1-1): DSGVTQTPKHLITATGQRVTLRCSPRSGDLSVYWYQQSLDQGLQFLIQYYNGEERAKGNILERFSAQQFPDLHSELNLSSLELGDSALYFCASSAGGRGTEAFFGQGTRLTVV.

This clone is medium-sized by share. The chain carries TRBV7-8 and TRBJ2-7; the D gene is possibly TRBD2 (6 bases). The V gene's germline CDR1 is SGHVS and CDR2 FQNEAQ. Trimming removed 5 bases from V and 3 bases from J, with 17 bases in between. This CDR3 spans 15 amino acids. CDR3 nucleotides: TGTGCCAGCAGCACCTACGGGAGTGTGGGCTACGAGCAGTACTTC. Amino acid sequence: CASSTYGSVGYEQYF.